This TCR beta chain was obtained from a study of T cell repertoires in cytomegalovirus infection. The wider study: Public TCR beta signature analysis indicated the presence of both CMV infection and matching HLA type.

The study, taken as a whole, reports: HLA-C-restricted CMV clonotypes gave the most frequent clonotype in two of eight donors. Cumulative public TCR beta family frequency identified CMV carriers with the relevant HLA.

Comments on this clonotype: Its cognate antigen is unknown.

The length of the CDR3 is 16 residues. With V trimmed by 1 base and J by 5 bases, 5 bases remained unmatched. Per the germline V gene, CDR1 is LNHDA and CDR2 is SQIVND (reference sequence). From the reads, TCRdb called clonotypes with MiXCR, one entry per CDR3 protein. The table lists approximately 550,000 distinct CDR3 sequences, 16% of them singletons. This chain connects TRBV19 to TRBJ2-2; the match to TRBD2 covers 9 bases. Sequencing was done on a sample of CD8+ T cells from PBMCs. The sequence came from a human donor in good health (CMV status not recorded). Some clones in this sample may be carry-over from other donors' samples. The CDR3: CASSIGPAGGTGELFF. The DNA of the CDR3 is TGTGCCAGTAGTATAGGTCCAGCGGGAGGTACCGGGGAGCTGTTTTTT.